The T cell receptor (beta chain) under discussion was sequenced for a study of shared clonotypes between healthy human individuals. Turning to the study itself: Participating donors consisted of a couple of women and a few men aged 18 to 49.

This clone has a handful of counts. PCR replicates performed on unsorted PBMC used roughly 320 ng DNA, 25,000 to 35,000 T cell genomes. Method: immunoSEQ multiplex PCR; TCRdb's copy keeps in-frame clones and lacks some. The table has about 510,000 clones, around 79% seen once. This CDR3 region has 12 residues. The germline V gene encodes CDR1 LNHNV and CDR2 YYDKDF (reference sequence). V was cut by 6 bases and J by 6 bases, with 10 bases left in between. All of the donors resided in Nashville, Tennessee, and each was a Caucasian adult. The J gene is TRBJ2-3, the V gene TRBV15; D is perhaps TRBD2 (6 bases). Material for sequencing was PBMCs. This receptor was obtained from a woman in her thirties or forties in good health. Some clones in this sample may be carry-over from other donors' samples. This chain's CDR3 is CATRAGLDTQYF. The DNA of the CDR3 is TGTGCCACCAGGGCGGGACTGGATACGCAGTATTTT.